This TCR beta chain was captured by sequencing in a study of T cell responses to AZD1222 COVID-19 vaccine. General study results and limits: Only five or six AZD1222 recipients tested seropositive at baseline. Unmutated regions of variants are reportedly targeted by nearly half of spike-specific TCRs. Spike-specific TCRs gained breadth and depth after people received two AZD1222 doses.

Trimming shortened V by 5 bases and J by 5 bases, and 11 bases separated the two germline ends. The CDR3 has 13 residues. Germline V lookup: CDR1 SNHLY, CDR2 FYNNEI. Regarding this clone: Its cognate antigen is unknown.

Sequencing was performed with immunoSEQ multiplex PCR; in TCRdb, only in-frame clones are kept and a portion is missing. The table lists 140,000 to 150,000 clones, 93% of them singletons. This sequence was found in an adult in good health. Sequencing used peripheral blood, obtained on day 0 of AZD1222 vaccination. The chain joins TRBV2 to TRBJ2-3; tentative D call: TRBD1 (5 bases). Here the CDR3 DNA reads TGTGCCAGCAGTCCAGGGATTGGAGATACGCAGTATTTT. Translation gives CASSPGIGDTQYF.